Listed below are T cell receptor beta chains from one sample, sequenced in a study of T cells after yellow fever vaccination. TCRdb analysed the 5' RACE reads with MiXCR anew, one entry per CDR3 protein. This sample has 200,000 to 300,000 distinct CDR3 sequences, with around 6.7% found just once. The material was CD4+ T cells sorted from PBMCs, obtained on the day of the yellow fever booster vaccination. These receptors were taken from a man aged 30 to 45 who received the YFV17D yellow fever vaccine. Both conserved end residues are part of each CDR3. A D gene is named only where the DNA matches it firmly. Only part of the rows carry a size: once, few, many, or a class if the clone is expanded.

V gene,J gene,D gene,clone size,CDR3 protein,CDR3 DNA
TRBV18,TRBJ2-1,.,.,CASSERVPPNEQFF,TGTGCCAGCTCCGAGCGGGTCCCCCCCAATGAGCAGTTCTTC
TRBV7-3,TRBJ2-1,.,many,CASSLSIVYNEQFF,TGTGCCAGCAGCTTAAGCATAGTCTACAATGAGCAGTTCTTC
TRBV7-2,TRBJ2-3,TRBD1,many,CASSSQGADTQYF,TGTGCCAGCAGCAGCCAGGGGGCAGATACGCAGTATTTT
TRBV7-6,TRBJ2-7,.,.,CASSLGMPGKYEQYF,TGTGCCAGCAGCTTAGGAATGCCGGGGAAGTACGAGCAGTACTTC
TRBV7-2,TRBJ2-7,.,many,CASSLGSTYEQYF,TGTGCCAGCAGCTTAGGGTCGACCTACGAGCAGTACTTC
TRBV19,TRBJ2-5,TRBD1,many,CASSYRGLETQYF,TGTGCCAGTAGCTACAGGGGGCTAGAGACCCAGTACTTC
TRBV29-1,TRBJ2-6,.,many,CSVLISGANVLTF,TGCAGCGTTCTCATCTCTGGGGCCAACGTCCTGACTTTC
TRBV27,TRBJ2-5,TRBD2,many,CASSLGASGRAETQYF,TGTGCCAGCAGTTTAGGGGCTAGCGGGAGGGCCGAGACCCAGTACTTC
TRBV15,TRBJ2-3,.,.,CATSRDHEGGDTQYF,TGTGCCACCAGCAGAGATCACGAAGGGGGAGATACGCAGTATTTT
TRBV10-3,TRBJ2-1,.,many,CAILGQYNEQFF,TGTGCCATCCTTGGTCAGTACAATGAGCAGTTCTTC
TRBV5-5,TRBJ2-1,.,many,CASSLTSPTPLKQFF,TGTGCCAGCAGCCTAACTAGTCCTACCCCCCTGAAGCAGTTCTTC
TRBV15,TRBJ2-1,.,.,CATSRDLRAYNEQFF,TGTGCCACCAGCAGAGATTTGCGGGCGTACAATGAGCAGTTCTTC
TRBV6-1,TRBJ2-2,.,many,CATRWEANTGELFF,TGTGCCACTCGCTGGGAGGCGAACACCGGGGAGCTGTTTTTT
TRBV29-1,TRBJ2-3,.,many,CSVTPRGTDTQYF,TGCAGCGTTACTCCTAGGGGCACAGATACGCAGTATTTT
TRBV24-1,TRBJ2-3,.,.,CATSDPLLGGTDTQYF,TGTGCCACCAGTGATCCCCTCCTCGGGGGCACAGATACGCAGTATTTT
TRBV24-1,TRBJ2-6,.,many,CATSDLGETGANVLTF,TGTGCCACCAGTGATTTAGGCGAGACTGGGGCCAACGTCCTGACTTTC
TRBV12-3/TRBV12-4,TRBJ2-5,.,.,CASSPDAQETQYF,TGTGCCAGCAGTCCAGACGCCCAAGAGACCCAGTACTTC
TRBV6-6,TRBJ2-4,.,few,CASSSTIIQYF,TGTGCCAGCAGTTCGACTATTATTCAGTACTTC